This is a list of T cell receptor beta chains from one sample in a study of blood T cell repertoires in COVID-19. Sequencing was performed with immunoSEQ multiplex PCR; in TCRdb, only in-frame clones are kept and a portion is missing. This sample has around 190,000 clones, with 86% found just once. What was sequenced was PBMCs or T cells enriched from blood (not recorded which). All receptors derive from a man aged 35 to 55 with acute COVID-19. CDR3s include the opening cysteine and the closing phenylalanine or tryptophan. A D gene is named only where the DNA matches it firmly. Rows may omit the clone size; those that give it use once, few, many or a size class.

d_call | clone_size | j_call | v_call | cdr3_nt | cdr3_aa
. | once | TRBJ2-1 | TRBV9 | TGTGCCAGCAGCGTAGTTGAGGAGACTGGATACAATGAGCAGTTCTTC | CASSVVEETGYNEQFF
. | once | TRBJ1-6 | TRBV30 | TGTGCCTGGAGTGTTGACTCCTGGGGCAATTCACCCCTCCACTTT | CAWSVDSWGNSPLHF
TRBD1 | . | TRBJ1-2 | TRBV2 | TGTGCCAGCAGTGGCTTGGGACAGTCTCGTGGCTACACCTTC | CASSGLGQSRGYTF
TRBD1 | . | TRBJ2-1 | TRBV4-1 | TGCGCCAGCAGCCAAGATTGGGACAGTTACAATGAGCAGTTCTTC | CASSQDWDSYNEQFF
. | . | TRBJ2-1 | TRBV28 | TGTGCCAGCAGTGTGACCGATCGGGGTGAGCAGTTCTTC | CASSVTDRGEQFF
. | . | TRBJ2-3 | TRBV9 | TGTGCCAGCAGCGTAGCCGGGGGAGCCACAGATACGCAGTATTTT | CASSVAGGATDTQYF
TRBD1 | . | TRBJ2-2 | TRBV7-7 | TGTGCCAGCAGCCTGGGGGGACAGGGGATCGGGGAGCTGTTTTTT | CASSLGGQGIGELFF
. | . | TRBJ1-4 | TRBV9 | TGTGCCAGCAGCGTGAGCGGAGGAAGGGAAAAACTGTTTTTT | CASSVSGGREKLFF
. | . | TRBJ1-6 | TRBV6-1 | TGTGCCAGCAGTGAAGTGGCATCCCTCCACTTT | CASSEVASLHF
. | . | TRBJ2-2 | TRBV18 | TGTGCCAGCTCACCTATTGTCGGTCAGGCGGGCCAAACCGGGGAGCTGTTTTTT | CASSPIVGQAGQTGELFF
. | . | TRBJ2-5 | TRBV20-1 | TGCAGTGCTAGTGTGAGTACGGCGGGGGAGACCCAGTACTTC | CSASVSTAGETQYF
TRBD2 | . | TRBJ2-7 | TRBV3-1/TRBV3-2 | TGTGCCAGCAGCCATGATAGCGGGAGGGCCATAGGCGAGCAGTACTTC | CASSHDSGRAIGEQYF
TRBD2 | . | TRBJ2-2 | TRBV9 | TGTGCCAGCACTGTAGCGGGAGGGACCGGGGAGCTGTTTTTT | CASTVAGGTGELFF
TRBD1 | . | TRBJ2-1 | TRBV4-1 | TGCGCCAGCAGCCAAACGCCGCCCGGGACAGGGGGCTCCAATGAGCAGTTCTTC | CASSQTPPGTGGSNEQFF
. | . | TRBJ1-4 | TRBV19 | TGTGCCAGTAATCCAGGTTTTTATGAAAAACTGTTTTTT | CASNPGFYEKLFF
. | . | TRBJ1-1 | TRBV7-8 | TGTGCCAGCAGCTTAGCCGACAAGAACACTGAAGCTTTCTTT | CASSLADKNTEAFF
. | . | TRBJ2-3 | TRBV7-9 | TGTGCCAGCAGCCCGCGGCCCATATCGGTCTTAGGAAGTACGCAGTATTTT | CASSPRPISVLGSTQYF
TRBD1 | . | TRBJ2-3 | TRBV7-2 | TGTGCCAGCAGCTTGAGGACAGGGGGCTACACAGATACGCAGTATTTT | CASSLRTGGYTDTQYF
. | . | TRBJ2-1 | TRBV7-9 | TGTGCCGGACGAGGGGGTGAGAGCAATGAGCAGTTCTTC | CAGRGGESNEQFF
. | . | TRBJ1-5 | TRBV6-1 | TGTGCCAGCAGTGAAGCTCCACGGGTTCCCCAGCATTTT | CASSEAPRVPQHF
. | . | TRBJ1-3 | TRBV28 | TGTGCCAGCCGAACGTCAGGCTCTGGAAACACCATATATTTT | CASRTSGSGNTIYF
. | . | TRBJ2-3 | TRBV30 | TGTGCCTGGAGCGTCGATTTCGGGAGCACAGATACGCAGTATTTT | CAWSVDFGSTDTQYF
. | . | TRBJ1-2 | TRBV3-1/TRBV3-2 | TGTGCCAGCAGCCACAGGGATGCAAGTGGCTACACCTTC | CASSHRDASGYTF
TRBD1 | . | TRBJ2-5 | TRBV5-1 | TGCGCCAGCAGCTCCACGGACAGGGGAAGGCGAGAGACCCAGTACTTC | CASSSTDRGRRETQYF
TRBD2 | . | TRBJ2-7 | TRBV7-2 | TGTGCCAGCAGCTTAGTAGCGGGAGATTTCCACGAGCAGTACTTC | CASSLVAGDFHEQYF
. | . | TRBJ2-6 | TRBV27 | TGTGCCAGCAGTCCCCGGGGGATTGGGGCCAACGTCCTGACTTTC | CASSPRGIGANVLTF
. | . | TRBJ1-5 | TRBV9 | TGTGCCAGCAGCGTAGGACATAGCAATCAGCCCCAGCATTTT | CASSVGHSNQPQHF
. | . | TRBJ1-6 | TRBV13 | TGTGCCAGCACAAGGGGGGGGGTCAATTCACCCCTCCACTTT | CASTRGGVNSPLHF
TRBD2 | . | TRBJ2-7 | TRBV9 | TGTGCCAGCAGCGCCCATACTAGCGGGAGCTCCTACGAGCAGTACTTC | CASSAHTSGSSYEQYF
. | once | TRBJ1-2 | TRBV3-1/TRBV3-2 | TGTGCCAGCAGCCAAGGCAGGGTCCATGGCTACACCTTC | CASSQGRVHGYTF
TRBD1 | . | TRBJ2-7 | TRBV7-3 | TGTGCCAGCAGCCTTACGGGACAGGGATCCTCCGAGCAGTACTTC | CASSLTGQGSSEQYF
TRBD2 | . | TRBJ2-5 | TRBV7-3 | TGTGCCAGCAGCTTAGGACCGACTAGCGGGTACTTACAAGAGACCCAGTACTTC | CASSLGPTSGYLQETQYF
. | once | TRBJ1-5 | TRBV5-1 | TGCGCCAGCAGCCTGGACGGTAATCAGCCCCAGCATTTT | CASSLDGNQPQHF
. | . | TRBJ2-1 | TRBV28 | TGTGCCAGCAGTCCAGGACTTAGTGGTGAGCAGTTCTTC | CASSPGLSGEQFF
. | . | TRBJ1-2 | TRBV5-1 | TGCGCCAGCAGCACAACGGGAGGTGACTATGGCTACACCTTC | CASSTTGGDYGYTF
TRBD1 | . | TRBJ1-2 | TRBV5-1 | TGCGCCAGCAGCCTCGACCCGGACAGGAACTATGGCTACACCTTC | CASSLDPDRNYGYTF
. | . | TRBJ2-2 | TRBV7-2 | TGTGCCAGCAGCCCACCGGGACAAAGGGGCACCGGGGAGCTGTTTTTT | CASSPPGQRGTGELFF
. | . | TRBJ2-7 | TRBV28 | TGTGCCAGCAGTTTACCCCAGGGGTTCTACGAGCAGTACTTC | CASSLPQGFYEQYF
. | . | TRBJ2-3 | TRBV19 | TGTGCCAGTAGCTCCCGGGGGCTAGCGGCTGCGGGTACGCAGTATTTT | CASSSRGLAAAGTQYF
TRBD2 | . | TRBJ2-3 | TRBV15 | TGTGCCACCAGCAGTAGATGGACTAGCGGGAGCACAGATACGCAGTATTTT | CATSSRWTSGSTDTQYF
. | . | TRBJ1-5 | TRBV28 | TGTGCCAGCAGTTCTCTACAGGTACTTAGCAATCAGCCCCAGCATTTT | CASSSLQVLSNQPQHF
. | . | TRBJ2-1 | TRBV2 | TGTGCCAGCAGTGTCGACAGCCGCTACAATGAGCAGTTCTTC | CASSVDSRYNEQFF
. | . | TRBJ2-5 | TRBV14 | TGTGCCAGCAGCCAAGAACCCACCCCGAGAAAAGAGACCCAGTACTTC | CASSQEPTPRKETQYF
. | . | TRBJ1-4 | TRBV27 | TGTGCCAGCAGTTCGGCAAACGGGTATGAAAAACTGTTTTTT | CASSSANGYEKLFF
TRBD2 | . | TRBJ2-5 | TRBV2 | TGTGCCAGCAGTCCCGGACTAGCGGGGGGAACCCAGTACTTC | CASSPGLAGGTQYF
TRBD1 | . | TRBJ2-7 | TRBV9 | TGTGCCAGCAGCGTAGGGCAGGGGGTCGACGAGCAGTACTTC | CASSVGQGVDEQYF
TRBD1 | . | TRBJ2-7 | TRBV30 | TGTGCCTGGAGTCGGAGGCTCGGACAGGGGGATGTCGAGCAGTACTTC | CAWSRRLGQGDVEQYF
. | once | TRBJ2-2 | TRBV9 | TGTGCCAGCAGCGTAGATCAGGGAGGCACCGGGGAGCTGTTTTTT | CASSVDQGGTGELFF
TRBD2 | . | TRBJ2-5 | TRBV9 | TGTGCCAGCAGCGTAACGGGAGGAGAGACCCAGTACTTC | CASSVTGGETQYF
. | . | TRBJ2-1 | TRBV15 | TGTGCCACCAGCAGACTAGCCATTAAGGAGCAGTTCTTC | CATSRLAIKEQFF